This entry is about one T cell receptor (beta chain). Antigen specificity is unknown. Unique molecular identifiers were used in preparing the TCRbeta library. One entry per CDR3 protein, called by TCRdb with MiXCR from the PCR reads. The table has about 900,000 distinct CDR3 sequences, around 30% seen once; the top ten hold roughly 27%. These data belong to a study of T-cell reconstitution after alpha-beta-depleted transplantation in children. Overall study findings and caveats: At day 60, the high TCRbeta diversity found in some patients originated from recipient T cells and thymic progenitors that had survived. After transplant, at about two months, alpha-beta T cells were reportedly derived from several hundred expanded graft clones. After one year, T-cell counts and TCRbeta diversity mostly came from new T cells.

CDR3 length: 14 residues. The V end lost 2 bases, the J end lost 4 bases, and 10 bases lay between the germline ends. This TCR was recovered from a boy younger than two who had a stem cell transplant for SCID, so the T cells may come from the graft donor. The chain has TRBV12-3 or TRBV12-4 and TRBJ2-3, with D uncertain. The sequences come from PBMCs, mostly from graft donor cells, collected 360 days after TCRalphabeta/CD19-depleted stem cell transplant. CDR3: CASSLLVASDTQYF. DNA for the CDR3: TGTGCCAGCAGTTTATTAGTAGCCTCAGATACGCAGTATTTT.